Listed here are 15 T cell receptor beta chains from one sample, sequenced in a study of tissue T cells after allogeneic stem cell transplantation. As to time point: mouse harvest day 14 after allogeneic transplant. Mouse grafts combined 10^7 T-cell-depleted bone marrow cells with 10^6 splenic CD5+ T cells. Libraries were prepared by immunoSEQ multiplex PCR; TCRdb keeps only in-frame clonotypes and omits some of them. The data contain over 7,000 clones, about a third of them singletons. The specimen sequenced was skin. These receptors all come from a female BALB/c mouse given C57BL/6 T cells with graft-versus-host disease after an allogeneic hematopoietic cell transplant.

To note about this clone: Genes and germline come from the mouse. The CDR3 goes on 1 residue after the read ends, and that part is filled in from the germline J gene. The V call is TRBV12-2, the J call TRBJ2-5; 8 nucleotides line up with TRBD2. Germline loops: CDR1 SGHLS, CDR2 HYDKME. V dropped 0 bases and J dropped 3; count of bases not matched to a gene: 1. The length of the CDR3 is 14 residues. CDR3 DNA, as far as it was read: TGTGCCAGCTCTCTCTGGGGGGGGCAAGACACCCAGTAC. It encodes CASSLWGGQDTQY. The complete CDR3 sequence is CASSLWGGQDTQYF.

Points on this clone: Genes and germline come from the mouse. The read ends 1 residue early relative to the CDR3; the germline J gene fills the gap. V and J are TRBV26 and TRBJ2-3; no definite D call. The germline V and J ends were trimmed by 2 bases and 0 bases, with 6 bases remaining between them. This CDR3 comprises 14 residues. The V gene's germline CDR1 is KGHPV and CDR2 FQNQEV (reference sequence). The sequenced CDR3 bases are TGTGCCAGCAGTCTGGAGGGAAGTGCAGAAACGCTGTAT. Encoded protein: CASSLEGSAETLY. The whole CDR3 sequence is CASSLEGSAETLYF.

About this clone: Mouse gene names and germline throughout. The read ends 1 residue before the CDR3 terminus; that terminus is restored from the germline J gene. This chain joins TRBV16 and TRBJ2-5; tentatively, D is TRBD1 (6 bases). V lost 5 bases, J lost 5 bases, and 14 bases lay in between. This CDR3 has 14 amino acids. The germline CDR1 and CDR2 sequences are SGHSA and FRNQAP. CDR3 amino acids: CASSLQGAGDTQYF. The sequenced CDR3 bases are TGTGCAAGCAGCCTACAGGGAGCGGGAGACACCCAGTAC.

In regard to this clone: The gene names given are mouse names. The CDR3 end falls 1 residue outside the read, so it is completed with the germline J gene. This chain connects TRBV16 to TRBJ2-4; D remains ambiguous. The CDR3 loop spans 14 amino acids. The V end was cut by 0 bases, the J end by 0 bases, with 4 bases between. Per the germline V gene, CDR1 is SGHSA and CDR2 is FRNQAP. CDR3 amino acids: CASSLENSQNTLYF. The part of the CDR3 DNA that was read is TGTGCAAGCAGCTTAGAGAATAGTCAAAACACCTTGTAC.

As to this clone: Genes here carry mouse names. The CDR3 extends 1 residue past the end of the read, so its final part is completed from the germline J gene. The chain is built from TRBV1 and TRBJ1-1, with D possibly matching TRBD1 (5 bases). The CDR3 runs 12 residues. Between the trimmed V and J ends, which lost 1 base and 6 bases, there was a span of 6 bases. Looked up from germline, CDR1 is NSQYPW and CDR2 is LRSPGD (reference sequence). Here the CDR3 reads CTCSAVGAEVFF. CDR3 DNA, as far as it was read: TGCACCTGCAGTGCAGTGGGGGCAGAAGTCTTC.

As concerns this clone: The genes and germline here are from mouse. The read comes to an end 1 residue before the CDR3 does, leaving the germline J gene to fill in the end. This chain uses TRBV23 with TRBJ1-4; the DNA was not used to check the table's D call, TRBD1. CDR3 length: 15 amino acids. Germline CDR1 reads KGHTA; CDR2 reads FQNQQP. The CDR3 here is CSSSPTGVSNERLFF. The DNA read from the CDR3 is TGCTCCAGCAGTCCCACAGGGGTTTCCAACGAAAGATTATTT.

By its share, this clone is medium-sized. Mouse gene names apply. From the germline J gene comes the end of the CDR3, since the read stops 1 residue before it. The chain is built from TRBV4 and TRBJ2-1; perhaps TRBD1 as D (5 bases). The CDR3 extends over 13 amino acids. The V end lost 7 bases, the J end lost 1 base, and 8 bases lay between the germline ends. Germline V lookup: CDR1 LGHDT, CDR2 YNNKQL (reference sequence). The sequenced CDR3 bases are TGTGCCAGCAAAACAGGAAACTATGCTGAGCAGTTC. Protein: CASKTGNYAEQF. The full CDR3 protein reads CASKTGNYAEQFF.

As concerns this clone: Mouse names are used for the genes. The read stops 1 residue short of the end of the CDR3; the missing end is completed from the germline J gene. The genes are TRBV16 and TRBJ2-2, with a tentative D call TRBD1 (5 bases). Germline assignment: CDR1 SGHSA and CDR2 FRNQAP. The CDR3 covers 14 residues. With 2 bases removed from V and 2 bases from J, the gap between germline ends came to 6 bases. The CDR3 bases that were read are TGTGCAAGCAGCTTACCAGGGAACACCGGGCAGCTCTAC. Protein product: CASSLPGNTGQLY. The entire CDR3 reads CASSLPGNTGQLYF.

This clone is medium-sized within its sample. Genes and germline come from the mouse. Read data end 1 residue before the CDR3 end; the end is taken from the germline J gene. The V and J genes are TRBV26 and TRBJ1-1; D unresolved. V was clipped by 3 bases and J by 0 bases, with 5 bases between them. Germline-derived CDR1 and CDR2 are KGHPV and FQNQEV (reference sequence). CDR3 length: 13 amino acids. CDR3 sequence reads: CASSLQSNTEVFF. The sequenced CDR3 bases are TGTGCCAGCAGTCTACAATCAAACACAGAAGTCTTC.

This clone was found once. Gene names refer to mouse genes. The CDR3 end is not reached by the read, which stops 1 residue before it; the germline J gene fills it in. The chain has TRBV12-2 and TRBJ2-5, with D possibly matching TRBD2 (5 bases). The germline V gene encodes CDR1 SGHLS and CDR2 HYDKME. V lost 0 bases and J 3 bases, leaving 6 bases between the germline ends. This CDR3 is 13 amino acids long. CDR3 DNA (partial): TGTGCCAGCTCTCTCTCTGGGCAAGACACCCAGTAC. Its protein product is CASSLSGQDTQY. The complete CDR3 sequence is CASSLSGQDTQYF.

A remark on this clone: Gene names denote mouse genes. Read coverage stops 1 residue before the CDR3 terminus; the germline J gene supplies the remainder. J is TRBJ2-4 and V is TRBV26; possibly TRBD1 for D (5 bases). CDR1 KGHPV and CDR2 FQNQEV come from the germline V gene (reference sequence). Trimming cost V 3 bases and J 1 base, with 8 bases left between them. The CDR3 covers 14 residues. The DNA read from the CDR3 is TGTGCCAGCAGTCTTAGGGGTGGTCAAAACACCTTGTAC. Encoded protein: CASSLRGGQNTLY. The whole CDR3 protein reads CASSLRGGQNTLYF. The entire variable domain, with the rest obtained from reference TRBV26 and TRBJ2-4, is as follows: NSKVIQTPRYLVKGQGQKAKMRCIPEKGHPVVFWYQQNKNNEFKFLINFQNQEVLQQIDMTEKRFSAECPSNSPCSLEIQSSEAGDSALYLCASSLRGGQNTLYFGAGTRLSVL.

This clone ranks as medium-sized. Mouse germline and gene names are used. Read coverage stops 1 residue before the CDR3 terminus; the germline J gene supplies the remainder. V and J are TRBV26 and TRBJ1-4; D gene unclear. The CDR3 has 13 amino acids. The V end lost 2 bases, the J end lost 5 bases, and 6 bases lay between the germline ends. Per the germline V gene, CDR1 is KGHPV and CDR2 is FQNQEV (reference sequence). The sequenced part of the CDR3 DNA is TGTGCCAGCAGTCTGAAGCAAAACGAAAGATTATTT. Protein sequence: CASSLKQNERLF. In full, the CDR3 reads CASSLKQNERLFF.

About this clone itself: The germline and genes are mouse ones. Read sequence stops 1 residue before the CDR3 end, and the germline J gene provides the missing end. The chain uses TRBV31 and TRBJ2-7, with no clear D. The CDR3 runs to 12 residues. V dropped 0 bases and J dropped 4 bases, with 7 bases sitting between them. Germline CDR1 and CDR2: GKSSPN and SITVG. CDR3 sequence: CAWSLHFYEQYF. CDR3 DNA (partial): TGTGCCTGGAGTCTCCACTTTTATGAACAGTAC. Complete variable domain (other parts from reference TRBV31 and TRBJ2-7): AQTIHQWPVAEIKAVGSPLSLGCTIKGKSSPNLYWYWQATGGTLQQLFYSITVGQVESVVQLNLSASRPKDDQFILSTEKLLLSHSGFYLCAWSLHFYEQYFGPGTRLTVL.

This clone was counted a few times. Gene names follow the mouse nomenclature. Read coverage stops 1 residue before the CDR3 terminus; the germline J gene supplies the remainder. The rearrangement joins TRBV26 to TRBJ2-4; no firm D call. Germline CDR1 KGHPV, CDR2 FQNQEV (reference sequence). CDR3 length: 14 residues. V dropped 2 bases and J dropped 0 bases, with 6 bases sitting between them. This CDR3 is CASSLAGSQNTLYF. The covered CDR3 bases are TGTGCCAGCAGTCTGGCGGGTAGTCAAAACACCTTGTAC.

This clone was found a few times. Germline and genes: mouse. With the read ending 1 residue before the CDR3 end, the germline J gene is used to fill in that end. V and J are TRBV26 and TRBJ2-7; 10 bases map to TRBD2. The germline gives CDR1 KGHPV, CDR2 FQNQEV (reference sequence). The CDR3 length is 14 residues. The V gene end was trimmed by 4 bases and the J gene end by 4 bases; junction bases not matched to a gene: 4. Incomplete CDR3 DNA: TGTGCCAGCAGTCGAGGACTGGGGGCGTATGAACAGTAC. This gives the protein CASSRGLGAYEQY. The whole CDR3 sequence is CASSRGLGAYEQYF.